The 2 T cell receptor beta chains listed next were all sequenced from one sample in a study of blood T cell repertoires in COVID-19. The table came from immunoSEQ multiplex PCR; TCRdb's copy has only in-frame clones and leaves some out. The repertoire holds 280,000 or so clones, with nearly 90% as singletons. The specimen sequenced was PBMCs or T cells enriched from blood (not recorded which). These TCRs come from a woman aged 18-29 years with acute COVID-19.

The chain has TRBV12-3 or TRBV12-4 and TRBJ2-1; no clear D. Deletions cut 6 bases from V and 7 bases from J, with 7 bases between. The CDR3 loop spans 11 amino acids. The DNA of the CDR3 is TGTGCCAGCAGCGTTCTGAATGAGCAGTTCTTC. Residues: CASSVLNEQFF.

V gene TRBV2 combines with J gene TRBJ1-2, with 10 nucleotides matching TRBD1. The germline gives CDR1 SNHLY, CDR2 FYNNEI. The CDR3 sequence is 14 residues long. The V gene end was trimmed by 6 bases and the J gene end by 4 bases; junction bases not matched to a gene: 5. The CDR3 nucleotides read TGTGCCAGCAGAGGGACAGGGGTAATCTATGGCTACACCTTC. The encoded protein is CASRGTGVIYGYTF.